This paragraph reports one T cell receptor beta chain. From RNA transcripts, TCR beta CDR3 regions were amplified. The HTBI primer set was used in a first-round RT-PCR of the TCR CDR3. TCRdb re-analysed the multiplex PCR reads in MiXCR, keeping a single row per CDR3 protein. The data show roughly 170,000 distinct CDR3 sequences, about a sixth seen once. Looked up from germline, CDR1 is SGHTA and CDR2 is FQGNSA. Trimming pared 3 bases from V and 0 bases from J, leaving 7 bases between. CDR3 size: 14 residues. The data belong to a study of T cells in Graves' hyperthyroidism and ophthalmopathy. The origin of this receptor is a woman between 50 and 59 years old with Graves' hyperthyroidism. The sequenced sample was blood. The chain carries TRBV7-2 and TRBJ2-3, with unresolved D. CDR3 sequence reads: CASSLDVSTDTQYF. CDR3 bases: TGTGCCAGCAGCTTGGACGTTAGCACAGATACGCAGTATTTT.